This TCR beta chain was captured in a study of early T cells in non-severe SARS-CoV-2 infection. This clonotype was seen repeatedly, ten times or more. Germline lookup yields CDR1 LGHDT and CDR2 YNNKEL (reference sequence). V lost 4 bases and J 6 bases, leaving 13 bases between the germline ends. The CDR3 loop spans 14 amino acids. TCRdb re-analysed the 5' RACE reads in MiXCR, keeping a single row per CDR3 protein. The sample holds about 48,000 distinct CDR3 sequences; approximately 7.6% are singletons and the top ten take 5.8%. Sequencing was carried out using whole blood. The genes are TRBV3-1 and TRBJ2-1; possible D gene TRBD1, 6 bases. The source is an adult who was a healthcare worker with PCR-confirmed SARS-CoV-2 infection or an uninfected control (not recorded which). DNA for the CDR3: TGTGCCAGCAGCCCAAACAGGGCCGGCAATGAGCAGTTCTTC. Protein sequence: CASSPNRAGNEQFF.